What follows are 21 T cell receptor beta chains derived from one specimen sequenced in a study of T cell responses to AZD1222 COVID-19 vaccine. Here immunoSEQ multiplex PCR was the method, and the copy in TCRdb shows in-frame clones only, minus some. The sample contains approximately 150,000 clones, roughly nine tenths of which appear only once. Sequencing used peripheral blood, obtained 28 days after the second AZD1222 dose. Receptors originate from an adult who received the AZD1222 COVID-19 vaccine.

The chain uses TRBV6-5 and TRBJ2-1, with 10 positions matching TRBD2. The CDR3 consists of 15 residues. The trim removed 7 bases at V and 9 bases at J, leaving 12 bases unmatched. CDR1 and CDR2 from the germline V gene are MNHEY and SVGAGI. CDR3 bases: TGTGCCAGCATGGAACAGCGGGGGGGCCCCGGTGAGCAGTTCTTC. This codes for CASMEQRGGPGEQFF.

The V and J genes are TRBV18 and TRBJ1-1; D ambiguous. The V gene lost 5 bases and the J gene lost 4 bases, with 20 bases spanning the gap. Per germline, CDR1 KGHSH and CDR2 LQKENI. The CDR3 length is 16 residues. CDR3 sequence: CASSVARAGSGTEAFF. DNA for the CDR3: TGTGCCAGCTCAGTAGCGCGGGCTGGCAGCGGCACTGAAGCTTTCTTT.

The V call is TRBV11-3, the J call TRBJ1-1; D gene ambiguous. The germline V gene encodes CDR1 SGHNT and CDR2 YENEEA. V was trimmed by 2 bases and J by 1 base, leaving 5 bases between them. The CDR3 contains 13 residues. The CDR3: CASSLQANTEAFF. CDR3 nucleotide sequence: TGTGCCAGCAGCTTACAGGCGAACACTGAAGCTTTCTTT.

This clone came up many times. The CDR3 DNA reads TGTGCCAGCAGCCCGGGGATAGTTGAGCAGTTCTTC. As protein: CASSPGIVEQFF. The J gene is TRBJ2-1, the V gene TRBV7-9, with D possibly TRBD2 on 5 matching bases. The CDR3 is 12 residues long. Germline values: CDR1 SEHNR, CDR2 FQNEAQ (reference sequence). The V gene lost 5 bases and the J gene lost 9 bases, with 11 bases spanning the gap.

V gene TRBV15 combines with J gene TRBJ1-1; D gene ambiguous. Trimming removed 6 bases at V and 1 base at J, with 6 bases between. This CDR3 contains 12 residues. The germline gives CDR1 LNHNV, CDR2 YYDKDF (reference sequence). The CDR3: CATRDGNTEAFF. Here the CDR3 DNA reads TGTGCCACCAGGGACGGGAACACTGAAGCTTTCTTT.

The chain recombines TRBV4-2 with TRBJ2-5; D might be TRBD2 (6 bases). CDR1 and CDR2 from the germline V gene are LGHNA and YNFKEQ. The CDR3 sequence is 16 residues long. V was cut by 1 base and J by 0 bases, with 12 bases left in between. The CDR3 reads CASSQGLGWNQETQYF. Written as DNA, the CDR3 is TGTGCCAGCAGCCAAGGACTAGGATGGAACCAAGAGACCCAGTACTTC.

This chain connects TRBV7-9 to TRBJ2-2, with 8 bases fitting TRBD2. With 3 bases clipped from V and 5 bases from J, the junction kept 5 bases outside the gene matches. The germline gives CDR1 SEHNR, CDR2 FQNEAQ (reference sequence). This CDR3 is 15 amino acids long. CDR3 sequence (DNA): TGTGCCAGCAGCTTCCCGGGGGGGTTGACCGGGGAGCTGTTTTTT. This gives the protein CASSFPGGLTGELFF.

The chain carries TRBV2 and TRBJ1-4; tentative D call: TRBD1 (5 bases). The CDR3 is 12 residues long. Germline CDR1 and CDR2: SNHLY and FYNNEI. CDR3 DNA: TGTGCAGGAGGCATGGGGGGTGAAAAACTGTTTTTT. It is translated as CAGGMGGEKLFF.

The genes are TRBV27 and TRBJ1-5, with D maybe TRBD1 (5 bases). In germline, CDR1 is MNHEY, CDR2 SMNVEV (reference sequence). The CDR3 contains 13 residues. The V end was cut by 4 bases, the J end by 4 bases, with 8 bases between. CDR3 coding DNA: TGTGCCAGCAGTTCAACAGGAAATCAGCCCCAGCATTTT. Its translation is CASSSTGNQPQHF.

The gene calls are TRBV7-8 and TRBJ1-1, with D perhaps matching TRBD1 (6 bases). Germline V CDR1 and CDR2: SGHVS, FQNEAQ. The germline V and J ends were trimmed by 5 bases and 6 bases, with 13 bases remaining between them. There are 13 residues in the CDR3. CDR3 protein: CASSRQEGSEAFF. CDR3 sequence (DNA): TGTGCCAGCAGCAGACAGGAGGGGTCTGAAGCTTTCTTT.

This chain connects TRBV19 to TRBJ1-5, with D possibly being TRBD1 (6 bases). Trimming stripped 2 bases from V and 2 bases from J, with 10 bases between. The germline CDR1 and CDR2 sequences are LNHDA and SQIVND (reference sequence). This CDR3 contains 15 residues. The CDR3 DNA follows: TGTGCCAGTAGTATACGTCCAGGGGGCAATCAGCCCCAGCATTTT. This codes for CASSIRPGGNQPQHF.

Here the CDR3 DNA reads TGTGCCAGCAACCGGGGGGGGCCTAGCACAGATACGCAGTATTTT. Translated, it gives CASNRGGPSTDTQYF. The chain combines TRBV6-5 with TRBJ2-3; 8 bases are a match to TRBD2. Trimming removed 7 bases from V and 0 bases from J; junction bases left unmatched: 6. The CDR3 extends over 15 amino acids. Germline CDR1 and CDR2: MNHEY and SVGAGI.

The chain couples TRBV7-9 to TRBJ1-1; no definite D call. CDR1 is SEHNR and CDR2 is FQNEAQ in the germline V gene (reference sequence). The CDR3 consists of 14 residues. V dropped 6 bases and J dropped 1 base, with 12 bases sitting between them. The CDR3 here is CASRGAWTNTEAFF. The CDR3 DNA is TGTGCCAGCAGGGGTGCATGGACGAACACTGAAGCTTTCTTT.

The gene calls are TRBV12-3 or TRBV12-4 and TRBJ1-2; 9 nucleotides match TRBD1. V shed 7 bases, J shed 7 bases, and the junction held 7 bases outside the gene matches. The CDR3 is 13 amino acids. The CDR3 is CASTPTGGSGYTF. The CDR3 DNA reads as TGTGCCAGCACTCCAACAGGGGGCAGTGGCTACACCTTC.

The genes are TRBV6-5 and TRBJ1-1; the D gene is possibly TRBD1 (5 bases). The length of the CDR3 is 13 residues. V shed 6 bases and J shed 1 base, with 9 bases lying between them. The germline CDR1 and CDR2 sequences are MNHEY and SVGAGI. The CDR3: CASSRDRNTEAFF. CDR3 coding DNA: TGTGCCAGCAGCCGAGACAGGAACACTGAAGCTTTCTTT.

The gene calls are TRBV18 and TRBJ1-1; D unresolved. Trimming stripped 0 bases from V and 5 bases from J, with 13 bases between. The length of the CDR3 is 15 residues. CDR1 is KGHSH and CDR2 is LQKENI in the germline V gene. The CDR3: CASSPPLGPRTEAFF. The CDR3 DNA is TGTGCCAGCTCACCACCGCTGGGTCCGAGGACTGAAGCTTTCTTT.

This clone was found a few times. The CDR3 here is CASSRGGNTGELFF. CDR3 DNA: TGTGCCAGCAGCCGGGGCGGGAACACCGGGGAGCTGTTTTTT. The rearrangement links TRBV7-3 to TRBJ2-2; D may match TRBD1 or TRBD2 (5 bases each). The CDR3 covers 14 residues. Deletions cut 5 bases from V and 1 base from J, with 8 bases between. From germline, CDR1 is SGHTA and CDR2 FQGTGA.

The chain carries TRBV7-8 and TRBJ1-6; a weak D match, TRBD1 (5 bases). V was pared by 1 base and J by 11 bases, with 15 bases between. The CDR3 runs 15 residues. Germline V CDR1 and CDR2: SGHVS, FQNEAQ. The CDR3 is CASSLDFGGLAPLHF. The CDR3 bases are TGTGCCAGCAGCTTAGATTTTGGGGGACTGGCACCCCTCCACTTT.

The rearrangement uses TRBV27 and TRBJ2-2, with 8 bases fitting TRBD2. CDR3 length: 15 amino acids. Germline V gene sequence: CDR1 MNHEY, CDR2 SMNVEV (reference sequence). V shed 6 bases, J shed 0 bases, and the junction held 3 bases outside the gene matches. Written as DNA, the CDR3 is TGTGCCAGCAGATCGGGGGGGCCGAACACCGGGGAGCTGTTTTTT. Translating it yields CASRSGGPNTGELFF.

The genes are TRBV9 and TRBJ1-3; possibly TRBD1 for D (5 bases). The germline CDR1 and CDR2 sequences are SGDLS and YYNGEE. There are 16 residues in the CDR3. V lost 4 bases and J 0 bases, leaving 14 bases between the germline ends. DNA of the CDR3: TGTGCCAGCAGCAGAGCCCCGGGGGACTCTGGAAACACCATATATTTT. Translated: CASSRAPGDSGNTIYF.

The V gene is TRBV4-3, the J gene TRBJ2-1; D is unclear. The germline V gene has CDR1 LGHNA and CDR2 YSLEER. The V gene lost 2 bases and the J gene lost 8 bases, with 10 bases spanning the gap. The CDR3 is 13 amino acids. The DNA of the CDR3 is TGCGCCAGCAGCCAAATCGACACGGATGAGCAGTTCTTC. Protein product: CASSQIDTDEQFF.